This T cell receptor (beta chain) was documented in a study of technical replicates of blood from several donors. This CDR3 contains 17 residues. V was clipped by 5 bases and J by 7 bases; unmatched bases: 12. Germline loops: CDR1 MRHNA, CDR2 SNTAGT. TCRdb's copy holds only in-frame clones and misses some; the assay was immunoSEQ multiplex PCR. The table includes 65,000 to 90,000 clones, approximately 86% detected once. The sequenced material came from PBMCs. The receptor was isolated from a human donor in good health. Some clones in this sample may be carry-over from other donors' samples. The V gene is TRBV6-4, the J gene TRBJ2-1; 12 bases map to TRBD2. CDR3 amino acids: CASSRVQSTSGRNEQFF. DNA of the CDR3: TGTGCCAGCAGTCGGGTTCAATCGACTAGCGGGAGAAATGAGCAGTTCTTC.